The rows below give T cell receptor beta chains drawn from one sample of a study of post-analysis software for immune sequencing data. Using its own MiXCR run on the PCR reads, TCRdb lists one record per CDR3 protein. This table has hundreds of thousands of distinct CDR3 sequences, less than 40% appearing once. Sequenced material: blood. The receptors come from a girl between 10 and 17 years old with multiple sclerosis. Each CDR3 is given with its conserved first and last residue. The D gene is left open where the match is weak. Rows may omit the clone size; those that give it use once, few, many or a size class.

>TRBJ2-5|TRBD2|TRBV20-1|-
CSATPSGGYQETQYF
TGCAGTGCAACACCTAGCGGGGGGTACCAAGAGACCCAGTACTTC
>TRBJ1-1|TRBD1|TRBV12-3/TRBV12-4|few
CASRKTGASFF
TGTGCCAGCAGAAAGACAGGGGCATCTTTCTTT
>TRBJ2-5|TRBD1|TRBV7-9|-
CASSDRGHGETQYF
TGTGCCAGCAGCGACAGGGGGCATGGAGAGACCCAGTACTTC
>TRBJ2-5|TRBD2|TRBV12-3/TRBV12-4|many
CASSLWASGGPGETQYF
TGTGCCAGCAGTTTATGGGCTAGCGGGGGGCCGGGAGAGACCCAGTACTTC
>TRBJ2-7|-|TRBV28|few
CASSPTEGGYEQYF
TGTGCCAGCAGTCCGACTGAGGGGGGCTACGAGCAGTACTTC
>TRBJ1-1|TRBD1|TRBV5-6|few
CASSWKTGTGNTEAFF
TGTGCCAGCAGCTGGAAAACCGGGACAGGGAACACTGAAGCTTTCTTT
>TRBJ2-5|-|TRBV29-1|many
CSGRTGGQETQYF
TGCAGTGGGAGGACAGGAGGGCAAGAGACCCAGTACTTC
>TRBJ1-2|-|TRBV6-5|few
CASSYSPRGQYGYTF
TGTGCCAGCAGTTACTCCCCGAGGGGCCAGTATGGCTACACCTTC
>TRBJ2-1|TRBD1|TRBV7-9|-
CASSSPQGPEQFF
TGTGCCAGCAGCTCCCCACAGGGGCCCGAGCAGTTCTTC
>TRBJ2-2|TRBD2|TRBV12-3/TRBV12-4|few
CASSLAGLAGTGELFF
TGTGCCAGCAGTTTAGCAGGTCTAGCGGGGACCGGGGAGCTGTTTTTT
>TRBJ2-7|-|TRBV28|-
CASRRHDGYEQYF
TGTGCCAGCAGACGTCACGACGGCTACGAGCAGTACTTC
>TRBJ2-1|TRBD2|TRBV3-1|-
CASSQTSGGAGEQFF
TGTGCCAGCAGCCAAACTAGCGGGGGGGCCGGGGAGCAGTTCTTC
>TRBJ2-1|TRBD2|TRBV9|few
CASSADRVAGGGGKQFF
TGTGCCAGCAGCGCCGACCGGGTAGCGGGGGGCGGGGGAAAGCAGTTCTTC
>TRBJ2-2|-|TRBV24-1|-
CATSDWGHLNTGELFF
TGTGCCACCAGTGATTGGGGACACCTTAACACCGGGGAGCTGTTTTTT
>TRBJ2-1|TRBD2|TRBV12-3/TRBV12-4|-
CASSPGGQGSYNEQFF
TGTGCCAGCAGCCCGGGGGGGCAGGGATCCTACAATGAGCAGTTCTTC
>TRBJ1-1|TRBD1|TRBV20-1|-
CSAQTGGAYTEAFF
TGCAGTGCCCAGACAGGGGGCGCCTACACTGAAGCTTTCTTT
>TRBJ1-6|-|TRBV7-2|few
CASSIGRSSYNSPLHF
TGTGCCAGCAGCATAGGACGGAGCTCCTATAATTCACCCCTCCACTTT
>TRBJ2-5|-|TRBV28|-
CASSPRVRGRETQYF
TGTGCCAGCAGTCCCCGGGTCCGAGGAAGGGAGACCCAGTACTTC
>TRBJ2-2|-|TRBV6-5|-
CASSYSSARNTGELFF
TGTGCCAGCAGTTACTCTTCAGCGCGGAACACCGGGGAGCTGTTTTTT
>TRBJ2-7|TRBD2|TRBV29-1|-
CSVAIVSGGLSRQYF
TGCAGCGTTGCAATTGTAAGCGGGGGGTTAAGTCGGCAGTACTTC
>TRBJ1-2|-|TRBV29-1|-
CSVLDNYGYTF
TGCAGCGTTCTGGACAACTATGGCTACACCTTC
>TRBJ2-3|-|TRBV6-1|few
CASSGGRTDTQYF
TGTGCCAGCAGTGGGGGTCGCACAGATACGCAGTATTTT
>TRBJ2-5|TRBD1|TRBV10-3|many
CAISESGQLSQETQYF
TGTGCCATCAGTGAGTCGGGACAGTTGTCCCAAGAGACCCAGTACTTC
>TRBJ1-2|-|TRBV12-3/TRBV12-4|few
CASSTRQSHTLYGYTF
TGTGCCAGCAGTACAAGACAGTCTCATACCTTATATGGCTACACCTTC
>TRBJ2-7|-|TRBV7-6|-
CASSDVGTEQYF
TGTGCCAGCAGCGACGTTGGGACCGAGCAGTACTTC
>TRBJ2-1|TRBD2|TRBV20-1|-
CSATQGGVYNEQFF
TGCAGTGCCACCCAGGGAGGGGTCTACAATGAGCAGTTCTTC
>TRBJ2-1|-|TRBV15|-
CATSRRGSGYNEQFF
TGTGCCACCAGCAGACGGGGCAGCGGCTACAATGAGCAGTTCTTC
>TRBJ2-5|-|TRBV29-1|-
CSVVLTGHQETQYF
TGCAGCGTTGTTTTGACAGGACACCAAGAGACCCAGTACTTC
>TRBJ1-6|-|TRBV27|-
CASSQGSYNSPLHF
TGTGCCAGCAGTCAGGGGTCCTATAATTCACCCCTCCACTTT
>TRBJ2-5|-|TRBV6-1|-
CASSELGLQETQYF
TGTGCCAGCAGTGAACTGGGTTTACAAGAGACCCAGTACTTC
>TRBJ2-5|-|TRBV5-6|-
CASSLVEMGTQYF
TGTGCCAGCAGCTTGGTCGAGATGGGGACCCAGTACTTC
>TRBJ2-3|-|TRBV19|-
CASSIGTDTQYF
TGTGCCAGCAGTATAGGCACAGATACGCAGTATTTT
>TRBJ2-1|-|TRBV7-2|-
CASSPRWNEQFF
TGTGCCAGCAGTCCTCGATGGAATGAGCAGTTCTTC
>TRBJ2-7|-|TRBV3-1|-
CASSQEWGSYEQYF
TGTGCCAGCAGCCAAGAATGGGGGAGCTACGAGCAGTACTTC
>TRBJ1-2|-|TRBV20-1|few
CSAREVSPPYGYTF
TGCAGTGCTAGAGAGGTTAGCCCCCCTTATGGCTACACCTTC
>TRBJ1-1|-|TRBV7-3|once
CASRSTGGPEAFF
TGTGCCAGCAGGAGTACGGGGGGACCTGAAGCTTTCTTT
>TRBJ2-3|-|TRBV7-3|-
CASSLFPGRSDTQYF
TGTGCCAGCAGCTTATTCCCCGGACGTTCAGATACGCAGTATTTT